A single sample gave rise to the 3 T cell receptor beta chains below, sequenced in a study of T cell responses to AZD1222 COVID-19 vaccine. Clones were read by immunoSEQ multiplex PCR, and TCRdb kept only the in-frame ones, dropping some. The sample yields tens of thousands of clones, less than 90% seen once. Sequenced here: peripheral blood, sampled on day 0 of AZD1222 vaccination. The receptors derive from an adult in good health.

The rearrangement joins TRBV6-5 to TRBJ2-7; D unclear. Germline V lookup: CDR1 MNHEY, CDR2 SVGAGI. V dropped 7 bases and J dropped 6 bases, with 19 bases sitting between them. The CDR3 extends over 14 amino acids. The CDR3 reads CASNSGTLLGEQYF. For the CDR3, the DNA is TGTGCCAGCAATTCGGGTACCCTTCTTGGCGAGCAGTACTTC.

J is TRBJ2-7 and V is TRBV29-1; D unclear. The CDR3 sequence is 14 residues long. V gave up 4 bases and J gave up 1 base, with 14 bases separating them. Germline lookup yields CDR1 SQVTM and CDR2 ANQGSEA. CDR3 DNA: TGCAGCGTTGTGGCTTCGCGTCAGTCCTACGAGCAGTACTTC. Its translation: CSVVASRQSYEQYF.

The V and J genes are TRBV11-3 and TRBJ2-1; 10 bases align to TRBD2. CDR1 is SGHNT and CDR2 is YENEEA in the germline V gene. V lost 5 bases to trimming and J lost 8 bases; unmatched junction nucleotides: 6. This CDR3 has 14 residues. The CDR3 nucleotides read TGTGCCAGCAGCCCGGGACTAGCGAGCGATGAGCAGTTCTTC. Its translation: CASSPGLASDEQFF.